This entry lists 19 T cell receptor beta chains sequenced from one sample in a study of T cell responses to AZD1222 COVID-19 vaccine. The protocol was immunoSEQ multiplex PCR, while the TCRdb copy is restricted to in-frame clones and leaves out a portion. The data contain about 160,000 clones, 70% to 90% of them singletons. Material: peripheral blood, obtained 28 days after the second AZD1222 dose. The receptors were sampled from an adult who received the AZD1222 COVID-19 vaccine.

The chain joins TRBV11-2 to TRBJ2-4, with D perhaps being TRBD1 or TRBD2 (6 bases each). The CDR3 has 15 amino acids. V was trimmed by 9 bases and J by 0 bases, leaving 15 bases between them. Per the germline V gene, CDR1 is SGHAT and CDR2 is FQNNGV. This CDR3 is CARTPGGEAKNIQYF. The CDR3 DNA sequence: TGTGCCAGAACTCCCGGGGGCGAAGCCAAAAACATTCAGTACTTC.

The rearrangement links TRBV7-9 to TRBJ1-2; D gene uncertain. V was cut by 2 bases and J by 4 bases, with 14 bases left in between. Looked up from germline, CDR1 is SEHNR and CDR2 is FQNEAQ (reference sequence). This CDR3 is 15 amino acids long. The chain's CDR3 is CASSLNSANFYGYTF. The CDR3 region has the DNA TGTGCCAGCAGCTTAAACAGCGCAAACTTCTATGGCTACACCTTC. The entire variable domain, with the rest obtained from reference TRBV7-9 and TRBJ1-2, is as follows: DTGVSQNPRHKITKRGQNVTFRCDPISEHNRLYWYRQTLGQGPEFLTYFQNEAQLEKSRLLSDRFSAERPKGSFSTLEIQRTEQGDSAMYLCASSLNSANFYGYTFGSGTRLTVV.

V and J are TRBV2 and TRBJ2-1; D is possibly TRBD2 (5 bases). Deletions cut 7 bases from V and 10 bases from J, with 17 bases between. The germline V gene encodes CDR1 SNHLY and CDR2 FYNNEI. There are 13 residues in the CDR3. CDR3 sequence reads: CASITPTKNEQFF. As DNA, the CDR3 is TGTGCCAGCATAACACCGACTAAAAACGAGCAGTTCTTC.

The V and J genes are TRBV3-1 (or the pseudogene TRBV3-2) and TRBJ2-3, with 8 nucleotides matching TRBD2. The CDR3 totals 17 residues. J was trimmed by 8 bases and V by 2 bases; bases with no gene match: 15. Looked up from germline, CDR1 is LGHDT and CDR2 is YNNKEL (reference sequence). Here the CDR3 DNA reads TGTGCCAGCAGCCAAAGGGTTAGGCGGGGGGCTCACGGTACGCAGTATTTT. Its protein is CASSQRVRRGAHGTQYF.

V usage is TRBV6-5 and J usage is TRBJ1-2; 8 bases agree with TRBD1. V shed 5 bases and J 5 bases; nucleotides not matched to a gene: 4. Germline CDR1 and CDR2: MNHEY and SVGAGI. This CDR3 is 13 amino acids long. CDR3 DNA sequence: TGTGCCAGCAGTCCAGGGGGCGGGTATGGCTACACCTTC. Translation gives CASSPGGGYGYTF.

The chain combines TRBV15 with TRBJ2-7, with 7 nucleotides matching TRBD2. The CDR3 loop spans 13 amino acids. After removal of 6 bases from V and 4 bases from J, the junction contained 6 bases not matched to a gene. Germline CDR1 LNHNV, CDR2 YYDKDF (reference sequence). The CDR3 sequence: CATRGGGLYEQYF. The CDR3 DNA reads TGTGCCACCAGGGGCGGGGGTTTGTACGAGCAGTACTTC.

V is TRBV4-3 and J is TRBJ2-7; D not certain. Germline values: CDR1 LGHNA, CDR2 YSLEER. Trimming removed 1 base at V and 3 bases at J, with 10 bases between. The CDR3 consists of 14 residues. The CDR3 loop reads CASSQGGGVYEQYF. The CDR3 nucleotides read TGCGCCAGCAGCCAAGGAGGCGGTGTCTACGAGCAGTACTTC.

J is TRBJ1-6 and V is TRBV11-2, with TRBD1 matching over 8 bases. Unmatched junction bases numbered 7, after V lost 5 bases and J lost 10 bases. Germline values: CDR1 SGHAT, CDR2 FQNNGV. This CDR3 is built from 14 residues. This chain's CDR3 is CASSLGTGKSPLHF. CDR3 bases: TGTGCCAGCAGCCTCGGGACAGGCAAGTCACCCCTCCACTTT. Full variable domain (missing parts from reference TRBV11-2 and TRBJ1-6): EAGVAQSPRYKIIEKRQSVAFWCNPISGHATLYWYQQILGQGPKLLIQFQNNGVVDDSQLPKDRFSAERLKGVDSTLKIQPAKLEDSAVYLCASSLGTGKSPLHFGNGTRLTVT.

CDR3 DNA sequence: TGTGCCATTTTACCACCAGGGGAAGACACTGAAGCTTTCTTT. Encoded protein: CAILPPGEDTEAFF. The V and J genes are TRBV16 and TRBJ1-1, with D possibly matching TRBD1 (6 bases). Between the trimmed V and J ends, which lost 10 bases and 3 bases, there was a span of 18 bases. This CDR3 is 14 amino acids long. Germline V gene sequence: CDR1 KGHSY, CDR2 FQNENV.

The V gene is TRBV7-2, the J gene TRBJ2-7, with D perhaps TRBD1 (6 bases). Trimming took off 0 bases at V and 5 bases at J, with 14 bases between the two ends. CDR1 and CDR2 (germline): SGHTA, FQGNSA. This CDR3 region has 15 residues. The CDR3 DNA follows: TGTGCCAGCAGCTTAGCGCTTTTGGGGGCCCACGAGCAGTACTTC. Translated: CASSLALLGAHEQYF.

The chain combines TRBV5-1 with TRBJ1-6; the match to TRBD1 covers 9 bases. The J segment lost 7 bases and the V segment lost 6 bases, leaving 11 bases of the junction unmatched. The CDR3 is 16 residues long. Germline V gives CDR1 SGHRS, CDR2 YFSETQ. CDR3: CASTPHGDRVNSPLHF. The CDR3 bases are TGCGCCAGCACCCCACATGGGGACAGGGTGAATTCACCCCTCCACTTT.

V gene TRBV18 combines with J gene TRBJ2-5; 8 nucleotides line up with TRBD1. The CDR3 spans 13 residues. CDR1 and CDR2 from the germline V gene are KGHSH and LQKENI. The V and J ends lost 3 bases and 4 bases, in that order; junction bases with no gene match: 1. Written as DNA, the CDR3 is TGTGCCAGCTCACCCGGACAGGGAGAGACCCAGTACTTC. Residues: CASSPGQGETQYF.

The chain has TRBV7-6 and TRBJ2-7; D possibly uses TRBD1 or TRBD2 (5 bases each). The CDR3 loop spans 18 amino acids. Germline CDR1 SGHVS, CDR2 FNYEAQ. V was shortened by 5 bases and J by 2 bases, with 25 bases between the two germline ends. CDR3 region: CASSLRPPGRMATYEQYF. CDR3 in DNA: TGTGCCAGCAGCCTACGCCCCCCGGGACGGATGGCAACCTACGAGCAGTACTTC.

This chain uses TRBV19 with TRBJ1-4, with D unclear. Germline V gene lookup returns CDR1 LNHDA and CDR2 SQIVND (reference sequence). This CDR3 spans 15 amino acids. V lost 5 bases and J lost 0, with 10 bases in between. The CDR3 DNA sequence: TGTGCCAGTAGTCGCAACTCAGCAACTAATGAAAAACTGTTTTTT. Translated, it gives CASSRNSATNEKLFF.

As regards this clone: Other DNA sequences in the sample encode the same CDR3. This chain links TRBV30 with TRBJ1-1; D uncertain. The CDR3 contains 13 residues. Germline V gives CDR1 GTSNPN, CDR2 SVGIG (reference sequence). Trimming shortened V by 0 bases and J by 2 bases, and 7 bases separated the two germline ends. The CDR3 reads CAWSVRRNTEAFF. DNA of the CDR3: TGTGCCTGGAGTGTAAGGAGAAACACTGAAGCTTTCTTT.

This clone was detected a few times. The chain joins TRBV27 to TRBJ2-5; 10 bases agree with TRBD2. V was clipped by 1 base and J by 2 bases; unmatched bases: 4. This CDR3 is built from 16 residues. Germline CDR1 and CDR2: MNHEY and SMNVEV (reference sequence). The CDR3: CASSLYPAGGQETQYF. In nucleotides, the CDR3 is TGTGCCAGCAGTTTATATCCAGCGGGGGGGCAAGAGACCCAGTACTTC.

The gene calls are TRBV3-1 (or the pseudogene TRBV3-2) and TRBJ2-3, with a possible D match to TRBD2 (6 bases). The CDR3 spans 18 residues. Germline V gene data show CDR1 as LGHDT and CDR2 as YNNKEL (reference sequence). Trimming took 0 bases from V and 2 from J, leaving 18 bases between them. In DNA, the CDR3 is TGTGCCAGCAGCCAAGACATGAGTTCGGCGGGGACCACAGATACGCAGTATTTT. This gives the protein CASSQDMSSAGTTDTQYF.

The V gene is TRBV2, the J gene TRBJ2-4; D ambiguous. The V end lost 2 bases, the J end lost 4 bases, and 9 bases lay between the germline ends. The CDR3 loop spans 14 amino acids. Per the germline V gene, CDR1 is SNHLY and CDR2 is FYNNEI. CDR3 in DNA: TGTGCCAGCAGTGAACGAGGACCGAAAAACATTCAGTACTTC. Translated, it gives CASSERGPKNIQYF. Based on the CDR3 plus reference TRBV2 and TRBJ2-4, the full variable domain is EPEVTQTPSHQVTQMGQEVILRCVPISNHLYFYWYRQILGQKVEFLVSFYNNEISEKSEIFDDQFSVERPDGSNFTLKIRSTKLEDSAMYFCASSERGPKNIQYFGAGTRLSVL.

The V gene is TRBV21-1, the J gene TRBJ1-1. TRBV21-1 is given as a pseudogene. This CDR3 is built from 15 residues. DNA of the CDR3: TGTGCCAGCAGCGTTAACAATTGCGGTAAAGGAGAAGCTTTCTTT. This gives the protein CASSVNNCGKGEAFF.